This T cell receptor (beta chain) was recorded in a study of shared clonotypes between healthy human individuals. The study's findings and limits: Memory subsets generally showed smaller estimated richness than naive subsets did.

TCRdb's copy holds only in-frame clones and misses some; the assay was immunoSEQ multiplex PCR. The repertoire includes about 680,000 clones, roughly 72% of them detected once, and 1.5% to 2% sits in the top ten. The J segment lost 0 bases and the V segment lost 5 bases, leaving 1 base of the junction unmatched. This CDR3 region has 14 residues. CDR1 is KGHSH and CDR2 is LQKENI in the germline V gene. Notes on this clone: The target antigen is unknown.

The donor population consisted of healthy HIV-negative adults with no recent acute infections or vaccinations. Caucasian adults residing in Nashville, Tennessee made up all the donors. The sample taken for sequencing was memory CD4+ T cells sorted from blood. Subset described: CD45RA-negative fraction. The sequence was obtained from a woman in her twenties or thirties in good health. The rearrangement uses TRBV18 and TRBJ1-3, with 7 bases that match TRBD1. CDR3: CASSRDSSGNTIYF. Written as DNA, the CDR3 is TGTGCCAGCTCAAGGGACAGCTCTGGAAACACCATATATTTT. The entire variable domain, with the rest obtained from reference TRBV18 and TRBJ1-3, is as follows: NAGVMQNPRHLVRRRGQEARLRCSPMKGHSHVYWYRQLPEEGLKFMVYLQKENIIDESGMPKERFSAEFPKEGPSILRIQQVVRGDSAAYFCASSRDSSGNTIYFGEGSWLTVV.